This paragraph covers one T cell receptor beta chain sequence. Its cognate antigen is unknown. A read error is likely, as this CDR3 ends without the conserved phenylalanine or tryptophan. The limits of the CDR3 on the DNA are not certain, so only TCRdb's listed CDR3 is given. These data are taken from a study of tumor-infiltrating lymphocytes in primary liver carcinoma. From germline, CDR1 is MDHEN and CDR2 SYDVKM. The CDR3 adds up to 11 amino acids, both ends counted. From 500 ng of total RNA, TCR beta-specific cDNA was reverse-transcribed using a constant-region primer. Libraries of TCR beta came from three nested multiplex PCR rounds with slightly modified ARM-PCR. For approximately 11 cycles apiece, the opening two PCR rounds ran with TRBV1-TRBV30 forward primers and a C-beta reverse primer. Using its own MiXCR run on the multiplex PCR reads, TCRdb lists one record per CDR3 protein. The sample has about 200,000 distinct CDR3 sequences, around three fifths seen once.

Blood RNA originated from unsorted whole blood, with germline DNA additionally extracted. The study's findings and limits: Less overlap was seen in tumor-adjacent and tumor-blood pairs than in tumor region pairs.

The sequenced material came from peripheral blood. The clonotype comes from a woman between 55 and 75 years old with primary liver carcinoma and hepatitis B virus infection. V and J are TRBV28 and TRBJ2-5; the D segment call TRBD1 is taken from the table without a DNA check. CDR3 sequence: CASRTVWPRLN.